These T cell receptor beta chains were read from a single sample in a study of shared clonotypes between healthy human individuals. Data came from immunoSEQ multiplex PCR; TCRdb stores just in-frame clones and leaves some out. This table holds fewer than 3 million clones, approximately 90% found once. Sequencing used naive CD4+ T cells from PBMCs. Source of these receptors: a man aged 18 to 30 in good health. Some clones in this sample may be carry-over from other donors' samples. The CDR3 runs from the conserved cysteine through the conserved F or W. The order of the fields is D gene, J gene, V gene, CDR3 protein. The D gene is left open where the match is weak.

>-|TRBJ2-2|TRBV7-9
CASSLALPGGSGELFF
>-|TRBJ2-7|TRBV7-2
CASSVSGLTLAYEQYF
>TRBD1|TRBJ2-3|TRBV5-1
CASSWDRETDTQYF
>TRBD2|TRBJ2-3|TRBV9
CASSVGLAGALSDTQYF
>-|TRBJ2-3|TRBV19
CASSIVGGADTQYF
>TRBD1|TRBJ1-1|TRBV7-8
CASSGRTGRSTEAFF
>TRBD1|TRBJ2-4|TRBV27
CASSFRGTDISKNIQYF
>-|TRBJ2-7|TRBV7-6
CASSRRLERVQDRKQYF
>-|TRBJ1-2|TRBV6-5
CAFSPQAYGYTF
>-|TRBJ2-7|TRBV18
CASSPITYEQYF
>-|TRBJ2-2|TRBV7-6
CASSAATNTGELFF
>-|TRBJ1-1|TRBV5-1
CASSFQSPSVGTEAFF
>-|TRBJ1-5|TRBV19
CASSIKSTGQPQHF
>-|TRBJ2-3|TRBV7-7
CASSLGAGSGDTQYF
>-|TRBJ2-1|TRBV5-1
CASSLYTGNSYNEQFF
>TRBD2|TRBJ2-7|TRBV19
CASISGLAGYEQYF
>TRBD2|TRBJ2-3|TRBV5-1
CASSLGTSGDTDTQYF
>-|TRBJ1-1|TRBV7-9
CASSGSGGTEAFF
>-|TRBJ2-7|TRBV19
CASSIGGGSYEQYF
>-|TRBJ2-6|TRBV28
CASSPFGVSVPGANVLTF